Following are 30 T cell receptor beta chains from one sample sequenced in a study of beta chain features in type 1 diabetes (dated by TCRdb to 2017 to 2018). On the study overall, not on this receptor specifically: A moderate but significant shortening of TCRB CDR3 length was observed in type 1 diabetes patients in all four CD4+ subsets.

Libraries were constructed by the immunoSEQ multiplex PCR assay. The High Capacity cDNA Reverse Transcription Kit was used to reverse transcribe all of the isolated RNA, meaning that expressed TCRB transcripts were what got sequenced. Entries here come from immuneACCESS through TCRdb and include only in-frame sequences with V and J called. Some clones fail to appear in such tables; in the studies checked, an unresolved V gene covers under half of the shortfall, and the cause of the remainder is unknown. This sample gives some 360,000 clones in total; 8.5% to 10% of them show up just once. About 0.63% of the sample goes to the ten largest clones. These receptors have no identified antigens. Material for sequencing was central memory CD4+ T cells from blood. These TCRs come from a man younger than 40 with type 1 diabetes.

This clone occurred many times. This chain links TRBV4-2 with TRBJ2-2, with 7 nucleotides matching TRBD2. The germline CDR1 and CDR2 sequences are LGHNA and YNFKEQ. CDR3 length equals 15 residues. V trimming: 0 bases; J trimming: 7 bases; junction bases outside the gene matches: 5. For the CDR3, the DNA is TGTGCCAGCAGCCAAGAAGGCGGGAGCGTCGGGGAGCTGTTTTTT. As protein: CASSQEGGSVGELFF.

This clone was observed a handful of times. The rearrangement links TRBV28 to TRBJ1-1, with 9 bases identical to TRBD1. This CDR3 comprises 15 residues. Germline values: CDR1 MDHEN, CDR2 SYDVKM. J was trimmed by 7 bases and V by 5 bases; bases with no gene match: 11. This CDR3 reads CASSPGGQGGSEAFF. The CDR3 DNA reads TGTGCCAGCAGTCCGGGGGGACAGGGCGGGAGTGAAGCTTTCTTT.

This clone was recorded only once. The chain combines TRBV6-4 with TRBJ1-2, with D perhaps TRBD1 (5 bases). The CDR3 consists of 16 residues. Trimming removed 0 bases from V and 6 bases from J, with 17 bases in between. CDR1 MRHNA and CDR2 SNTAGT come from the germline V gene. In DNA form, the CDR3 reads TGTGCCAGCAGTGACTCGATGGGGGTCGAGATTCATGGCTACACCTTC. This codes for CASSDSMGVEIHGYTF.

The chain has TRBV23-1 and TRBJ2-2; D uncertain. TRBV23-1 is an ORF, with its function uncertain. Trimming cost V 2 bases and J 3 bases, with 19 bases left between them. The length of the CDR3 is 18 residues. CDR3 loop: CASSQTSGTEKYTGELFF. CDR3 coding DNA: TGCGCCAGCAGTCAAACCTCCGGCACAGAGAAGTACACCGGGGAGCTGTTTTTT.

This clone has only a few counts. The chain combines TRBV6-6 with TRBJ2-4; D is possibly TRBD1 (6 bases). CDR3 length: 16 amino acids. V gave up 2 bases and J gave up 8 bases, with 19 bases separating them. Germline CDR1 MNHNY, CDR2 SVGAGI (reference sequence). The chain's CDR3 is CASSYGRGLQTDIQYF. In DNA form, the CDR3 reads TGTGCCAGCAGTTACGGCAGGGGCCTTCAGACAGACATTCAGTACTTC.

The chain has TRBV5-1 and TRBJ2-7, with D perhaps assigned TRBD1 or TRBD2 (5 bases each). The CDR3 runs 18 residues. Germline assignment: CDR1 SGHRS and CDR2 YFSETQ. The V and J ends lost 0 bases and 2 bases respectively, with 21 bases between them. Written as DNA, the CDR3 is TGCGCCAGCAGCTTGGTGGGGACGCGGTTAAGAGGGACCTACGAGCAGTACTTC. Amino acids: CASSLVGTRLRGTYEQYF.

There are many counts of this clone. The V gene is TRBV11-2, the J gene TRBJ2-1; TRBD1 aligns across 9 bases. The CDR3 extends over 14 amino acids. Germline V gene data show CDR1 as SGHAT and CDR2 as FQNNGV. V was clipped by 2 bases and J by 7 bases; unmatched bases: 3. Here the CDR3 reads CASSLKGQGNEQFF. Here the CDR3 DNA reads TGTGCCAGCAGCTTAAAGGGACAGGGTAATGAGCAGTTCTTC.

This clone has only a few counts. The V and J genes are TRBV5-1 and TRBJ2-6; D unresolved. This CDR3 has 16 amino acids. Germline CDR1 reads SGHRS; CDR2 reads YFSETQ. The ends were cut back, 5 bases at V and 0 bases at J, with 12 bases in the middle. CDR3 protein: CASSPQAGSGANVLTF. The CDR3 DNA sequence: TGCGCCAGCAGTCCCCAGGCCGGCTCTGGGGCCAACGTCCTGACTTTC.

This clone has only a few counts. The chain joins TRBV9 to TRBJ2-4; TRBD2 is a possible D gene (7 bases). Trimming shortened V by 0 bases and J by 8 bases, and 9 bases separated the two germline ends. The CDR3 runs to 13 residues. Looked up from germline, CDR1 is SGDLS and CDR2 is YYNGEE. CDR3 sequence reads: CASSVEGGDIQYF. The CDR3, as DNA: TGTGCCAGCAGCGTAGAAGGGGGGGACATTCAGTACTTC.

The table lists this clone with a few counts. This rearrangement joins TRBV5-4 to TRBJ2-5; TRBD2 agrees at 12 bases. Looked up from germline, CDR1 is SGHNT and CDR2 is YYREEE (reference sequence). The J segment lost 5 bases and the V segment lost 2 bases, leaving 4 bases of the junction unmatched. CDR3 length equals 15 residues. CDR3 region: CASSLRLAGAETQYF. CDR3 in DNA: TGTGCCAGCAGCTTAAGACTAGCGGGAGCGGAGACCCAGTACTTC.

This clone appeared a few times. The chain recombines TRBV18 with TRBJ2-7; D is unresolved. The length of the CDR3 is 12 residues. The germline V and J ends were trimmed by 6 bases and 4 bases, with 10 bases remaining between them. Germline CDR1 reads KGHSH; CDR2 reads LQKENI. The CDR3 nucleotides are TGTGCCAGCTCCCAGACCCTTTACGAGCAGTACTTC. Translating gives CASSQTLYEQYF.

V is TRBV14 and J is TRBJ2-5; unclear D gene. The CDR3 sequence is 14 residues long. The germline CDR1 and CDR2 sequences are SGHDN and FVKESK. Trimming removed 3 bases from V and 7 bases from J, with 15 bases in between. The CDR3 spells CASSQVGRLGTQYF. DNA of the CDR3: TGTGCCAGCAGCCAGGTTGGCCGCTTGGGGACCCAGTACTTC.

This clone was picked up a small number of times. The rearrangement links TRBV28 to TRBJ2-7; D is uncertain. With 5 bases removed from V and 3 bases from J, the gap between germline ends came to 14 bases. Germline CDR1 and CDR2: MDHEN and SYDVKM. This CDR3 has 14 residues. CDR3 DNA sequence: TGTGCCAGCAGTAAACCACAGAGTTTCTACGAGCAGTACTTC. Translating it yields CASSKPQSFYEQYF.

This clone came up many times. The same CDR3 is also encoded by other DNA sequences in this sample. This chain joins TRBV18 and TRBJ1-1; tentatively, D is TRBD1 (5 bases). V gave up 1 base and J gave up 5 bases, with 14 bases separating them. The CDR3 is 15 amino acids. In germline, CDR1 is KGHSH, CDR2 LQKENI. As DNA, the CDR3 is TGTGCCAGCTCACCACGTCGAGGGGATGGAACTGAAGCTTTCTTT. This codes for CASSPRRGDGTEAFF.

The rearrangement links TRBV7-2 to TRBJ2-1, with D perhaps matching TRBD2 (5 bases). The CDR3 runs to 16 residues. V lost 4 bases and J lost 4, with 17 bases in between. Germline V gene data show CDR1 as SGHTA and CDR2 as FQGNSA. CDR3 nucleotides: TGTGCCAGCAGCTCCCAGTCCGGACTCACATACAATGAGCAGTTCTTC. As protein: CASSSQSGLTYNEQFF.

This clone was found a few times. The rearrangement links TRBV27 to TRBJ2-7, with no clear D. Germline assignment: CDR1 MNHEY and CDR2 SMNVEV (reference sequence). This CDR3 has 14 amino acids. V was shortened by 3 bases and J by 6 bases, with 15 bases between the two germline ends. The CDR3 is CASSFSPEWSEQYF. The DNA for the CDR3 is TGTGCCAGCAGTTTCAGTCCCGAATGGTCCGAGCAGTACTTC.

V gene TRBV11-3 combines with J gene TRBJ1-1; tentatively, D is TRBD1 (5 bases). The V gene lost 8 bases and the J gene lost 3 bases, with 13 bases spanning the gap. Germline CDR1 and CDR2: SGHNT and YENEEA. This CDR3 has 13 amino acids. The CDR3 DNA sequence: TGTGCCAGCCAGCGGGACCGAGACACTGAAGCTTTCTTT. It codes for CASQRDRDTEAFF.

This clone was seen a few times. The chain recombines TRBV19 with TRBJ2-1; TRBD2 aligns across 14 bases. The CDR3 has 17 amino acids. V lost 5 bases and J lost 5; bases outside the gene matches: 8. CDR1 and CDR2 (germline): LNHDA, SQIVND (reference sequence). CDR3 loop: CASSFLGTSGGHNEQFF. The CDR3 DNA sequence: TGTGCCAGTAGTTTTCTAGGGACTAGCGGGGGCCACAATGAGCAGTTCTTC. Supplemented by reference TRBV19 and TRBJ2-1, the full variable domain reads DGGITQSPKYLFRKEGQNVTLSCEQNLNHDAMYWYRQDPGQGLRLIYYSQIVNDFQKGDIAEGYSVSREKKESFPLTVTSAQKNPTAFYLCASSFLGTSGGHNEQFFGPGTRLTVL.

Only a few counts were recorded for this clone. The genes are TRBV18 and TRBJ2-7; D uncertain. The CDR3 is 16 amino acids. Trimming removed 4 bases at V and 0 bases at J, with 16 bases between. Germline CDR1 and CDR2: KGHSH and LQKENI. The CDR3 bases are TGTGCCAGCTCACAGGTACCCCCAGGCTCCTCCTACGAGCAGTACTTC. Translation gives CASSQVPPGSSYEQYF.

The chain uses TRBV27 and TRBJ2-5; 9 bases fit TRBD2. Germline loops: CDR1 MNHEY, CDR2 SMNVEV (reference sequence). This CDR3 has 16 amino acids. V lost 5 bases to trimming and J lost 4 bases; unmatched junction nucleotides: 11. CDR3 residues: CASSGIGGRARETQYF. The CDR3 nucleotides read TGTGCCAGCAGTGGTATTGGCGGGAGGGCGAGAGAGACCCAGTACTTC.

The chain carries TRBV14 and TRBJ2-7; 11 nucleotides line up with TRBD1. V shed 4 bases, J shed 6 bases, and the junction held 5 bases outside the gene matches. This CDR3 comprises 14 residues. Germline V gene data show CDR1 as SGHDN and CDR2 as FVKESK. CDR3 in amino acids: CASSPRTGGAEQYF. DNA of the CDR3: TGTGCCAGCAGCCCCAGGACAGGGGGCGCCGAGCAGTACTTC.

Concerning this clone: A read error likely explains this, since a far larger clone differs by one base. The chain combines TRBV5-6 with TRBJ2-3, with unresolved D. CDR3 length: 15 residues. Germline values: CDR1 SGHDT, CDR2 YYEEEE. Trimming removed 0 bases from V and 6 bases from J, with 14 bases in between. The CDR3 nucleotides are TGTGCCAGCAGCTTGGATGGTGCGACTTTGGATACGCAGTATTTT. Protein product: CASSLDGATLDTQYF.

This clone turned up a few times. This sequence joins TRBV18 and TRBJ2-3; a possible D gene is TRBD1 (5 bases). The CDR3 totals 15 residues. V gave up 5 bases and J gave up 0 bases, with 12 bases separating them. Germline CDR1 and CDR2: KGHSH and LQKENI. The CDR3 sequence: CASSTTGTSTDTQYF. As DNA, the CDR3 is TGTGCCAGCTCAACAACAGGAACTAGCACAGATACGCAGTATTTT.

This chain joins TRBV10-3 and TRBJ2-3; 8 positions match TRBD2. The CDR3 totals 16 residues. Losses at the gene ends were 4 bases for V and 3 bases for J; bases not matched to a gene: 9. Germline values: CDR1 ENHRY, CDR2 SYGVKD. In DNA form, the CDR3 reads TGTGCCATCAGTGGTGTGGCGGGAGGTGCGACAGATACGCAGTATTTT. Protein product: CAISGVAGGATDTQYF.

This clone was seen more than once but under ten times. This rearrangement joins TRBV9 to TRBJ1-2, with D possibly TRBD1 on 6 matching bases. Trimming shortened V by 4 bases and J by 2 bases, and 9 bases separated the two germline ends. The germline V gene encodes CDR1 SGDLS and CDR2 YYNGEE. This CDR3 comprises 13 residues. The CDR3 loop is CASSSGENYGYTF. The CDR3 DNA is TGTGCCAGCAGCTCAGGGGAGAACTATGGCTACACCTTC.

This chain joins TRBV7-2 and TRBJ2-2, with unresolved D. The CDR3 loop spans 13 amino acids. V lost 5 bases to trimming and J lost 5 bases, with 9 bases between them. Germline V gene sequence: CDR1 SGHTA, CDR2 FQGNSA. CDR3 sequence reads: CASSRWATGELFF. CDR3 bases: TGTGCCAGCAGCCGATGGGCGACCGGGGAGCTGTTTTTT.

The V call is TRBV27, the J call TRBJ2-1, with 16 bases lining up with TRBD2. Looked up from germline, CDR1 is MNHEY and CDR2 is SMNVEV (reference sequence). The CDR3 extends over 18 amino acids. V lost 3 bases to trimming and J lost 1 base; unmatched junction nucleotides: 3. The chain's CDR3 is CASSLGLAGGPSYNEQFF. CDR3 coding DNA: TGTGCCAGCAGTTTGGGACTAGCGGGAGGGCCTTCCTACAATGAGCAGTTCTTC.

This clone turned up a few times. The same CDR3 arises from other DNA sequences in this sample as well. The V and J genes are TRBV19 and TRBJ1-5; D is unclear. Germline CDR1 is LNHDA and CDR2 is SQIVND (reference sequence). Trimming removed 0 bases at V and 5 bases at J, with 5 bases between. The CDR3 totals 13 residues. The CDR3 loop is CASSIDRYQPQHF. CDR3 in DNA: TGTGCCAGTAGTATAGACAGATATCAGCCCCAGCATTTT.

This clone came up a few times. The sample has other DNA sequences that encode this CDR3 too. V is TRBV5-1 and J is TRBJ2-1; 14 bases agree with TRBD2. Germline lookup yields CDR1 SGHRS and CDR2 YFSETQ. There are 16 residues in the CDR3. V dropped 3 bases and J dropped 4; count of bases not matched to a gene: 3. As DNA, the CDR3 is TGCGCCAGCAGCTCCGGACTAGCGGGGGGTTACAATGAGCAGTTCTTC. Translated: CASSSGLAGGYNEQFF.

The rearrangement joins TRBV9 to TRBJ1-2; TRBD1 is a possible D gene (6 bases). Trimming shortened V by 1 base and J by 14 bases, and 21 bases separated the two germline ends. This CDR3 has 14 residues. Per the germline V gene, CDR1 is SGDLS and CDR2 is YYNGEE. The CDR3 nucleotides are TGTGCCAGCAGCGTACTCTATTTAGGGGGGAGTAAGACCTTC. Protein: CASSVLYLGGSKTF.